This passage covers 17 T cell receptor beta chains from one sample sequenced in a study of tumor-infiltrating lymphocytes in localized non-small cell lung cancer. Using immunoSEQ multiplex PCR, the repertoire was profiled, and TCRdb retains in-frame clones only, with some absent. The sample shows thousands of clones, approximately 80% of them seen only once. The sequencing sample was made of lung tumor tissue. These receptors all stem from a human donor with non-small cell lung cancer.

The chain recombines TRBV7-6 with TRBJ2-1, with 13 nucleotides matching TRBD2. The V and J ends lost 5 bases and 7 bases, in that order; junction bases with no gene match: 5. Germline values: CDR1 SGHVS, CDR2 FNYEAQ. There are 15 residues in the CDR3. The CDR3 sequence is CASSVGLAGVNEQFF. The CDR3 DNA follows: TGTGCCAGCAGCGTAGGACTAGCGGGAGTAAATGAGCAGTTCTTC.

This clone appeared a few times. The chain combines TRBV18 with TRBJ1-6; perhaps TRBD1 as D (5 bases). Germline V gene data show CDR1 as KGHSH and CDR2 as LQKENI. The CDR3 spans 15 residues. V lost 4 bases to trimming and J lost 10 bases, with 17 bases between them. The CDR3 DNA reads TGTGCCAGCTCACTTGGGACGCCGGTCGAATCACCCCTCCACTTT. Translated: CASSLGTPVESPLHF.

The chain links TRBV4-1 to TRBJ2-7, with TRBD1 identical over 7 bases. CDR1 and CDR2 (germline): MGHRA, YSYEKL. The CDR3 sequence is 12 residues long. After removal of 4 bases from V and 8 bases from J, the junction contained 5 bases not matched to a gene. The CDR3 DNA is TGCGCCAGCAGCCGCCCGGGACAGAAGCAGTACTTC. Translating it yields CASSRPGQKQYF.

This clone turned up a few times. The chain carries TRBV7-2 and TRBJ2-7; perhaps TRBD1 as D (5 bases). Germline V lookup: CDR1 SGHTA, CDR2 FQGNSA. The CDR3 sequence is 14 residues long. V lost 1 base to trimming and J lost 3 bases, with 10 bases between them. The CDR3 DNA reads as TGTGCCAGCAGCTTAGGCCGGACAATCTACGAGCAGTACTTC. Translated, it gives CASSLGRTIYEQYF.

CDR3 amino acids: CASSLVARSLTEAFF. CDR3 in DNA: TGTGCCAGCAGCTTAGTTGCTCGTAGTCTCACTGAAGCTTTCTTT. V gene TRBV7-2 combines with J gene TRBJ1-1; no reliable D call. Germline CDR1 and CDR2: SGHTA and FQGNSA. The CDR3 is made up of 15 amino acids. The V end was cut by 1 base, the J end by 4 bases, with 13 bases between.

The chain carries TRBV15 and TRBJ2-1; TRBD1 matches at 10 bases. V shed 0 bases and J 8 bases; nucleotides not matched to a gene: 4. CDR1 and CDR2 (germline): LNHNV, YYDKDF (reference sequence). The CDR3 totals 15 residues. In DNA, the CDR3 is TGTGCCACCAGCAGAGACGGACAGGGGGTCGATGAGCAGTTCTTC. This codes for CATSRDGQGVDEQFF.

This chain joins TRBV11-2 and TRBJ2-7; D gene unclear. Between the trimmed V and J ends, which lost 1 base and 0 bases, there was a span of 7 bases. The CDR3 is 14 amino acids. Looked up from germline, CDR1 is SGHAT and CDR2 is FQNNGV. Written as DNA, the CDR3 is TGTGCCAGCAGCTTAGGCACTCTCTCCTACGAGCAGTACTTC. Residues: CASSLGTLSYEQYF.

In regard to this clone: Mismatch with germline at one junction end may stem from a read error. The DNA of the CDR3 is TGTGCCAGCAGCCTAGAACAGGGGCTCACTGAAGCTTTCTTT. Its translation is CASSLEQGLTEAFF. The chain has TRBV11-2 and TRBJ1-1, with 7 bases matching TRBD1. Germline CDR1 and CDR2: SGHAT and FQNNGV. CDR3 length: 14 amino acids.

This clone was counted between two and nine times. The V gene is TRBV29-1, the J gene TRBJ2-7, with 10 positions matching TRBD1. Germline CDR1 SQVTM, CDR2 ANQGSEA. The CDR3 runs to 14 residues. Trimming removed 4 bases from V and 4 bases from J; junction bases left unmatched: 7. CDR3 loop: CSVVKRDRGYEQYF. Written as DNA, the CDR3 is TGCAGCGTTGTCAAAAGGGACAGGGGATACGAGCAGTACTTC.

This clone showed up just a few times. V is TRBV7-9 and J is TRBJ1-2, with TRBD1 identical over 8 bases. V lost 3 bases to trimming and J lost 2 bases; unmatched junction nucleotides: 5. CDR3 length: 15 residues. CDR1 is SEHNR, CDR2 FQNEAQ, per germline (reference sequence). CDR3 residues: CASSFPGQENYGYTF. Here the CDR3 DNA reads TGTGCCAGCAGCTTCCCGGGACAGGAAAACTATGGCTACACCTTC.

This chain connects TRBV7-3 to TRBJ1-1, with TRBD1 matching 7 bases. Trimming at V came to 5 bases and at J to 4 bases, leaving 4 bases not matched to a gene. The CDR3 is made up of 13 amino acids. Germline CDR1 SGHTA, CDR2 FQGTGA. CDR3 nucleotide sequence: TGTGCCAGCAGCCCCCGACAGGGCACTGAAGCTTTCTTT. Encoded protein: CASSPRQGTEAFF.

This rearrangement joins TRBV7-2 to TRBJ2-1; 10 nucleotides agree with TRBD1. The V gene's germline CDR1 is SGHTA and CDR2 FQGNSA. V shed 1 base, J shed 4 bases, and the junction held 4 bases outside the gene matches. CDR3 length equals 16 residues. The DNA of the CDR3 is TGTGCCAGCAGCTTAGACGGGACAGGGGTTTACAATGAGCAGTTCTTC. This sequence encodes CASSLDGTGVYNEQFF.

The chain links TRBV9 to TRBJ2-1; 9 bases line up with TRBD1. This CDR3 contains 15 residues. Looked up from germline, CDR1 is SGDLS and CDR2 is YYNGEE. With V trimmed by 2 bases and J by 3 bases, 3 bases remained unmatched. The CDR3 sequence is CASSVGTGIYNEQFF. CDR3 nucleotide sequence: TGTGCCAGCAGCGTTGGGACAGGGATCTACAATGAGCAGTTCTTC. Variable domain in full (rest from reference TRBV9 and TRBJ2-1): DSGVTQTPKHLITATGQRVTLRCSPRSGDLSVYWYQQSLDQGLQFLIQYYNGEERAKGNILERFSAQQFPDLHSELNLSSLELGDSALYFCASSVGTGIYNEQFFGPGTRLTVL.

The chain combines TRBV5-1 with TRBJ1-2; 7 nucleotides match TRBD1. Trimming at V came to 0 bases and at J to 3 bases, leaving 5 bases not matched to a gene. CDR1 and CDR2 (germline): SGHRS, YFSETQ. CDR3 size: 15 residues. The CDR3 sequence: CASSLEGGADYGYTF. Here the CDR3 DNA reads TGCGCCAGCAGCTTGGAAGGGGGCGCGGACTATGGCTACACCTTC.

The V and J genes are TRBV19 and TRBJ2-3; D not resolved. This CDR3 comprises 12 residues. CDR1 is LNHDA, CDR2 SQIVND, per germline (reference sequence). V lost 4 bases, J lost 8 bases, and 10 bases lay in between. The CDR3 protein is CASSRSLGTQYF. CDR3 DNA sequence: TGTGCCAGTAGTAGATCTTTGGGTACGCAGTATTTT. The full variable domain, in which reference TRBV19 and TRBJ2-3 provide the parts outside the CDR3, is DGGITQSPKYLFRKEGQNVTLSCEQNLNHDAMYWYRQDPGQGLRLIYYSQIVNDFQKGDIAEGYSVSREKKESFPLTVTSAQKNPTAFYLCASSRSLGTQYFGPGTRLTVL.

This sequence joins TRBV19 and TRBJ2-6; no firm D call. The CDR3 sequence is 15 residues long. Germline lookup yields CDR1 LNHDA and CDR2 SQIVND (reference sequence). V lost 3 bases, J lost 2 bases, and 8 bases lay in between. The CDR3 loop reads CASSIRVAGANVLTF. The CDR3 DNA is TGTGCCAGTAGTATTCGAGTAGCTGGGGCCAACGTCCTGACTTTC.

The chain joins TRBV5-1 to TRBJ1-2; D is unresolved. The CDR3 is made up of 14 amino acids. Trimming stripped 0 bases from V and 2 bases from J, with 8 bases between. CDR1 and CDR2 (germline): SGHRS, YFSETQ. In nucleotides, the CDR3 is TGCGCCAGCAGCTTGGAGTCCACCAACTATGGCTACACCTTC. Residues: CASSLESTNYGYTF.